Listed here are 17 T cell receptor beta chains from one sample, sequenced in a study of CD8 T cell repertoires and HIV-1 epitope variants. Their antigens are not known. Sequenced by immunoSEQ multiplex PCR; TCRdb stores in-frame clones only, minus some. Of 5,500 to 7,000 clones listed, over 60% are singletons. The sequencing input was cultured CD8+ T cells derived from PBMCs. These receptors were obtained from a male donor with HIV.

The V call is TRBV2, the J call TRBJ1-1; no reliable D call. Germline CDR1 is SNHLY and CDR2 is FYNNEI. Trimming cost V 3 bases and J 7 bases, with 12 bases left between them. This CDR3 comprises 13 residues. The CDR3 reads CASSDSNLLEAFF. CDR3 bases: TGTGCCAGCAGTGATTCGAATCTACTTGAAGCTTTCTTT.

This chain links TRBV11-2 with TRBJ2-3; maybe TRBD2 (7 bases). This CDR3 has 15 residues. CDR1 and CDR2 (germline): SGHAT, FQNNGV. V lost 4 bases to trimming and J lost 3 bases, with 14 bases between them. The CDR3, as DNA: TGTGCCAGCAGCTATTCGGGGGGCCGTACAGATACGCAGTATTTT. This codes for CASSYSGGRTDTQYF.

In DNA, the CDR3 is TGTGCCAGCAGCGTAAACTGGGGAGAGGAGCTGTTTTTT. Its translation: CASSVNWGEELFF. This rearrangement joins TRBV9 to TRBJ2-2, with a tentative D call TRBD2 (5 bases). Trimming removed 1 base from V and 10 bases from J, with 11 bases in between. Per germline, CDR1 SGDLS and CDR2 YYNGEE. The CDR3 consists of 13 residues.

The genes are TRBV6-6 and TRBJ2-5; 7 bases line up with TRBD1. V lost 5 bases to trimming and J lost 2 bases; unmatched junction nucleotides: 11. Germline CDR1 reads MNHNY; CDR2 reads SVGAGI (reference sequence). This CDR3 comprises 16 residues. The CDR3 DNA follows: TGTGCCAGCAGTAAACAGGGGTTGGCGGTTCAAGAGACCCAGTACTTC. Its protein product is CASSKQGLAVQETQYF.

The rearrangement links TRBV5-2 to TRBJ1-3; TRBD1 is the table's D call and was not checked against the DNA. TRBV5-2 is designated a pseudogene. The CDR3 is made up of 15 amino acids. CDR3 nucleotides: TGTGCCAGCAGCCCTGACAGGGACGGGCGAAACACCATATATTTT. Its protein is CASSPDRDGRNTIYF.

The chain carries TRBV10-3 and TRBJ1-1, with 11 bases matching TRBD1. The CDR3 loop spans 15 amino acids. V trimming: 2 bases; J trimming: 8 bases; junction bases outside the gene matches: 7. Germline V gives CDR1 ENHRY, CDR2 SYGVKD. The CDR3 DNA reads as TGTGCCATCAGTGAGCCTCCGGGACAGGGGGAGGAAGCTTTCTTT. It encodes CAISEPPGQGEEAFF.

V gene TRBV28 combines with J gene TRBJ2-7, with 8 nucleotides matching TRBD1. The CDR3 runs 15 residues. The trim removed 6 bases at V and 3 bases at J, leaving 10 bases unmatched. Germline CDR1 MDHEN, CDR2 SYDVKM. CDR3 residues: CASRLDRVGNYEQYF. The CDR3 DNA sequence: TGTGCCAGCAGACTGGACAGGGTGGGGAACTACGAGCAGTACTTC.

This clone showed up just a few times. This rearrangement joins TRBV27 to TRBJ2-7; the D gene is possibly TRBD2 (5 bases). In germline, CDR1 is MNHEY, CDR2 SMNVEV (reference sequence). V gave up 5 bases and J gave up 0 bases, with 14 bases separating them. The CDR3 spans 15 residues. The CDR3 region is CASSGRGLSSYEQYF. CDR3 DNA sequence: TGTGCCAGCAGTGGACGCGGGTTGAGCTCCTACGAGCAGTACTTC.

This chain links TRBV19 with TRBJ2-1, with a tentative D call TRBD2 (6 bases). Looked up from germline, CDR1 is LNHDA and CDR2 is SQIVND (reference sequence). The V and J ends lost 7 bases and 9 bases respectively, with 22 bases between them. The CDR3 is made up of 15 amino acids. CDR3 in amino acids: CASNPGLGPRGEQFF. CDR3 coding DNA: TGTGCCAGTAACCCGGGACTGGGCCCGCGGGGTGAGCAGTTCTTC.

This rearrangement joins TRBV2 to TRBJ1-3; 7 nucleotides align to TRBD1. Germline lookup yields CDR1 SNHLY and CDR2 FYNNEI. J lost 5 bases, V lost 6 bases, and 10 bases had no gene match. CDR3 length: 15 amino acids. CDR3 coding DNA: TGTGCCAGCAGCCCTGACAGGGACGGGCGAAACACCATATATTTT. Amino acids: CASSPDRDGRNTIYF.

The chain employs TRBV7-3 and TRBJ1-1; possibly TRBD1 for D (5 bases). V was pared by 5 bases and J by 3 bases, with 22 bases between. The CDR3 sequence is 17 residues long. The germline CDR1 and CDR2 sequences are SGHTA and FQGTGA. In DNA, the CDR3 is TGTGCCAGCAGCCCCCTAATGGGACCCCGGCGGTACACTGAAGCTTTCTTT. Encoded protein: CASSPLMGPRRYTEAFF.

The chain uses TRBV5-6 and TRBJ1-3; D not certain. With 4 bases removed from V and 1 base from J, the gap between germline ends came to 9 bases. Germline V gene sequence: CDR1 SGHDT, CDR2 YYEEEE. The CDR3 sequence is 14 residues long. The DNA of the CDR3 is TGTGCCAGCAGCGAGACCCCGTCTGGAAACACCATATATTTT. Protein sequence: CASSETPSGNTIYF.

The chain joins TRBV6-6 to TRBJ1-6; possibly TRBD1 for D (5 bases). The CDR3 covers 15 residues. V was pared by 6 bases and J by 1 base, with 10 bases between. Per germline, CDR1 MNHNY and CDR2 SVGAGI (reference sequence). The CDR3 nucleotides read TGTGCCAGCAGGGGGGACGGTTCCTATAATTCACCCCTCCACTTT. This sequence encodes CASRGDGSYNSPLHF.

The CDR3 here is CASSFNYKDTQYF. The CDR3 DNA is TGTGCCAGCAGCTTCAACTATAAAGATACGCAGTATTTT. The gene calls are TRBV5-6 and TRBJ2-3; D is undetermined. Germline CDR1 is SGHDT and CDR2 is YYEEEE. The CDR3 extends over 13 amino acids. V lost 2 bases, J lost 5 bases, and 9 bases lay in between.

This clone was observed a handful of times. The DNA of the CDR3 is TGTGCCAGCAGCTCATCGAGATCGCGTGAAGCTTTCTTT. It yields the protein CASSSSRSREAFF. The rearrangement uses TRBV11-3 and TRBJ1-1, with D uncertain. The germline CDR1 and CDR2 sequences are SGHNT and YENEEA. V lost 4 bases to trimming and J lost 7 bases, with 13 bases between them. The CDR3 extends over 13 amino acids.

The V call is TRBV6-5, the J call TRBJ1-5; 9 bases map to TRBD1. Germline V gene sequence: CDR1 MNHEY, CDR2 SVGAGI. The CDR3 has 14 amino acids. The junction had 0 bases not matched to a gene; V was cut back by 2 bases and J by 4 bases. For the CDR3, the DNA is TGTGCCAGCAGTTACGGGACAGGGAATCAGCCCCAGCATTTT. Amino acid sequence: CASSYGTGNQPQHF.

V and J are TRBV30 and TRBJ2-2; D might be TRBD2 (6 bases). CDR1 and CDR2 from the germline V gene are GTSNPN and SVGIG (reference sequence). V was clipped by 2 bases and J by 8 bases, with 18 bases between them. The CDR3 has 15 amino acids. CDR3 DNA: TGTGCCTGGAGTATCCTCGGGACTCTAATGGGGGAGCTGTTTTTT. Translated: CAWSILGTLMGELFF.